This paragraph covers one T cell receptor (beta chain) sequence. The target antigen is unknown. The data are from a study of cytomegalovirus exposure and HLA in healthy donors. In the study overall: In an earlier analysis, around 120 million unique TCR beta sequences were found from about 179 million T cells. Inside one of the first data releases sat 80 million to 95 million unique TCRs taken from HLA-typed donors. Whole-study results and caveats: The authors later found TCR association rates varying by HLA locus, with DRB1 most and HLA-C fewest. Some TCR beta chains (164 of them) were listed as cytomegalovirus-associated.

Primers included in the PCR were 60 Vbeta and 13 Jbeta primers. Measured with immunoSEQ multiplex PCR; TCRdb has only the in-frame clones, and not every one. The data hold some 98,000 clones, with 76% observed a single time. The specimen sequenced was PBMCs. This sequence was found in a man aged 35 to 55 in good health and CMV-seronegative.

The DNA of the CDR3 is TGCGCCAGCAGCGTGGGACTAGCGGGGGGGCCGGGTGAGCAGTTCTTC. This sequence encodes CASSVGLAGGPGEQFF. The chain recombines TRBV5-1 with TRBJ2-1, with TRBD2 matching 16 bases. The CDR3 is 16 amino acids. The junction had 7 bases not matched to a gene; V was cut back by 4 bases and J by 9 bases. Germline V gene data show CDR1 as SGHRS and CDR2 as YFSETQ.